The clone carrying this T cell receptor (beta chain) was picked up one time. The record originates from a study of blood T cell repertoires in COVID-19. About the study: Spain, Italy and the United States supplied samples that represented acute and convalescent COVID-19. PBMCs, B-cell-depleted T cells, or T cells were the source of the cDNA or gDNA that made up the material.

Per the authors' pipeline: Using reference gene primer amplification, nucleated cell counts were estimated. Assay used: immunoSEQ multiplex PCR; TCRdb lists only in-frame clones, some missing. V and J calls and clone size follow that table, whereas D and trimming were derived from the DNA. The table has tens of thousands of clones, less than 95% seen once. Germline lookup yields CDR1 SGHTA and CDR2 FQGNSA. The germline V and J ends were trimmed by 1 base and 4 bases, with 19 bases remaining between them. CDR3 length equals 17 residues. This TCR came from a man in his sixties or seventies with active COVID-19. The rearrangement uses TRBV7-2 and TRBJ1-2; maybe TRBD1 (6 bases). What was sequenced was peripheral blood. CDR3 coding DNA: TGTGCCAGCAGCTTAGGCCGGGGGGCGCTTACGGGCTATGGCTACACCTTC. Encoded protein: CASSLGRGALTGYGYTF.